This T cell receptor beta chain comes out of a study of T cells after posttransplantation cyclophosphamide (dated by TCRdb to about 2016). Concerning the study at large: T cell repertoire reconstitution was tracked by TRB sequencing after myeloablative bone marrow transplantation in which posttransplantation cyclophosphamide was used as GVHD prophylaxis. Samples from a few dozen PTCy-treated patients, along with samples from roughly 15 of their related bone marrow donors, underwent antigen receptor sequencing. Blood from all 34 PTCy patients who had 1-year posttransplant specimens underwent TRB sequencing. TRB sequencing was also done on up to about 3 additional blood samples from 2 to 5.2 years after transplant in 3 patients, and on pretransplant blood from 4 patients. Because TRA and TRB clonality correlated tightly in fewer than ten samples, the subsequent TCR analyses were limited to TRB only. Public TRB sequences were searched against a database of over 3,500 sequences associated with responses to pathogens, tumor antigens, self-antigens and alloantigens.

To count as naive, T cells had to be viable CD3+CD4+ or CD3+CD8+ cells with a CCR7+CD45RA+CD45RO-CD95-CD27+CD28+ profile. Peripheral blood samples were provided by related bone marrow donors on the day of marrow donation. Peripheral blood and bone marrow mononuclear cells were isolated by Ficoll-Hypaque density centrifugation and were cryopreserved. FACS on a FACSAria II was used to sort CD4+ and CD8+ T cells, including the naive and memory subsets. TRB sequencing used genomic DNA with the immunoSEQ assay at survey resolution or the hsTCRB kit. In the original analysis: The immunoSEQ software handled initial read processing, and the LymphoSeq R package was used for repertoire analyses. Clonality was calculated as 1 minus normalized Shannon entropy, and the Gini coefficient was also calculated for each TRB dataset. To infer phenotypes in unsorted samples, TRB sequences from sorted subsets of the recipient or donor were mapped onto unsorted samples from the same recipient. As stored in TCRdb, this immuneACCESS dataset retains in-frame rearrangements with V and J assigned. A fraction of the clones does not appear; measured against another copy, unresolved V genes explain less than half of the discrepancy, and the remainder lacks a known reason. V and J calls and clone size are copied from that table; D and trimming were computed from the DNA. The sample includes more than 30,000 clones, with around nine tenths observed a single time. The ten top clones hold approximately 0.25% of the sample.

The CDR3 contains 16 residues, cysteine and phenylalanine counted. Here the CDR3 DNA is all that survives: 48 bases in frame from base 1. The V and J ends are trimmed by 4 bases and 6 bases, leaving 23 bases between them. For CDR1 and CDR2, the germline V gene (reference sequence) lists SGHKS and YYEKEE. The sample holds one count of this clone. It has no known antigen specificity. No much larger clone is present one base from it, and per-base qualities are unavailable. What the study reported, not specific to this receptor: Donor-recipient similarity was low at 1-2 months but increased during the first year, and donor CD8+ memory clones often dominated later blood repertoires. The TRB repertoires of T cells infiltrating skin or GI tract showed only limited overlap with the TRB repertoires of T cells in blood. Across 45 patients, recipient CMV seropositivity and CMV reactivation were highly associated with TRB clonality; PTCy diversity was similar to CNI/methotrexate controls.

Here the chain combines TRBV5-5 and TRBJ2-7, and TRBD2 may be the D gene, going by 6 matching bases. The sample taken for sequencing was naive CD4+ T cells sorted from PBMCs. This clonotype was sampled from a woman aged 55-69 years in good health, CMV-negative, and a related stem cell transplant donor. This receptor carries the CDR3 CASSPADGRGSGEQYF. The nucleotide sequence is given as TGTGCCAGCAGCCCGGCCGATGGCCGGGGTAGCGGCGAGCAGTACTTC. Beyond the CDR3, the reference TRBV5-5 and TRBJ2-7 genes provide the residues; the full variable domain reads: DAGVTQSPTHLIKTRGQQVTLRCSPISGHKSVSWYQQVLGQGPQFIFQYYEKEERGRGNFPDRFSARQFPNYSSELNVNALLLGDSALYLCASSPADGRGSGEQYFGPGTRLTVT.